The rows below give T cell receptor beta chains drawn from one sample of a study of blood T cell repertoires in COVID-19. TCRdb's copy holds only in-frame clones and misses some; the assay was immunoSEQ multiplex PCR. The sample carries about 190,000 clones, roughly four fifths recorded once. Sequencing was performed on peripheral blood. These receptors were collected from a woman in her forties with acute or convalescent COVID-19. Both conserved end residues are part of each CDR3. Each record gives: CDR3 protein, CDR3 DNA, D gene, V gene, clone size, J gene. The D gene is left open where the match is weak. The size of a clone is reported for some rows only, either as once, few or many, or as a class for expanded clones.

CDR3aa: CASSTSTGRNYGYTF
CDR3nt: TGTGCCAGCAGTACCTCGACAGGGAGAAACTATGGCTACACCTTC
d_gene: TRBD1
v_gene: TRBV27
abundance: -
j_gene: TRBJ1-2

CDR3aa: CASSLKYSYGYTF
CDR3nt: TGTGCCAGCAGTTTAAAATACAGCTATGGCTACACCTTC
d_gene: -
v_gene: TRBV28
abundance: -
j_gene: TRBJ1-2

CDR3aa: CASSPVRDRRNTEAFF
CDR3nt: TGTGCCAGCTCACCGGTGCGCGACAGGAGGAACACTGAAGCTTTCTTT
d_gene: -
v_gene: TRBV18
abundance: -
j_gene: TRBJ1-1

CDR3aa: CASSQDKGDSNQPQHF
CDR3nt: TGTGCCAGCAGCCAAGATAAGGGAGATAGCAATCAGCCCCAGCATTTT
d_gene: -
v_gene: TRBV3-1/TRBV3-2
abundance: few
j_gene: TRBJ1-5

CDR3aa: CASRDRSRETQYF
CDR3nt: TGTGCCAGCAGGGACAGGTCAAGAGAGACCCAGTACTTC
d_gene: TRBD1
v_gene: TRBV28
abundance: -
j_gene: TRBJ2-5

CDR3aa: CASSLALAGGRDTQYF
CDR3nt: TGTGCCAGCAGCTTGGCTCTAGCGGGAGGGCGGGATACGCAGTATTTT
d_gene: TRBD2
v_gene: TRBV5-8
abundance: -
j_gene: TRBJ2-3

CDR3aa: CARSLAGPRGAGIYGYTF
CDR3nt: TGTGCCAGAAGCTTGGCTGGCCCCAGGGGCGCAGGGATTTATGGCTACACCTTC
d_gene: -
v_gene: TRBV5-3
abundance: -
j_gene: TRBJ1-2

CDR3aa: CASGNTGYSTEAFF
CDR3nt: TGTGCCAGCGGCAACACAGGGTACAGCACTGAAGCTTTCTTT
d_gene: -
v_gene: TRBV6-6
abundance: -
j_gene: TRBJ1-1

CDR3aa: CASSSDSASYNEQFF
CDR3nt: TGTGCCAGCAGCTCTGACTCGGCCTCCTACAATGAGCAGTTCTTC
d_gene: -
v_gene: TRBV5-4
abundance: -
j_gene: TRBJ2-1

CDR3aa: CASSYLQGSAQPQHF
CDR3nt: TGTGCCAGCAGTTACCTCCAGGGGTCAGCCCAGCCCCAGCATTTT
d_gene: -
v_gene: TRBV6-6
abundance: -
j_gene: TRBJ1-5

CDR3aa: CASSLELGAAFF
CDR3nt: TGTGCCAGCAGCTTGGAGCTGGGGGCTGCTTTCTTT
d_gene: -
v_gene: TRBV5-4
abundance: -
j_gene: TRBJ1-1

CDR3aa: CATRTSYEQYF
CDR3nt: TGTGCCACACGAACTAGCTACGAGCAGTACTTC
d_gene: -
v_gene: TRBV27
abundance: -
j_gene: TRBJ2-7

CDR3aa: CASSQEGSEKLFF
CDR3nt: TGTGCCAGCAGCCAAGAAGGGAGTGAAAAACTGTTTTTT
d_gene: -
v_gene: TRBV3-1/TRBV3-2
abundance: few
j_gene: TRBJ1-4

CDR3aa: CASSPAATSSYEQYF
CDR3nt: TGTGCCAGCTCACCGGCGGCCACCTCCTCCTACGAGCAGTACTTC
d_gene: -
v_gene: TRBV18
abundance: -
j_gene: TRBJ2-7

CDR3aa: CASRTSGRGNIQYF
CDR3nt: TGTGCCAGCAGAACCTCGGGGAGGGGGAACATTCAGTACTTC
d_gene: -
v_gene: TRBV3-1/TRBV3-2
abundance: -
j_gene: TRBJ2-4

CDR3aa: CASSEAGPPFGSGEQFF
CDR3nt: TGTGCCAGCAGTGAAGCTGGTCCCCCGTTCGGGTCTGGTGAGCAGTTCTTC
d_gene: -
v_gene: TRBV2
abundance: -
j_gene: TRBJ2-1

CDR3aa: CASTPGEDRAGDTQYF
CDR3nt: TGTGCCAGCACTCCTGGGGAAGACAGAGCCGGAGATACGCAGTATTTT
d_gene: -
v_gene: TRBV21-1
abundance: -
j_gene: TRBJ2-3

CDR3aa: CASSLLGTDTQYF
CDR3nt: TGTGCCAGCAGTTTACTAGGCACAGATACGCAGTATTTT
d_gene: -
v_gene: TRBV27
abundance: -
j_gene: TRBJ2-3

CDR3aa: CASSKVSAGPVYEQYF
CDR3nt: TGTGCCAGCAGCAAAGTTTCGGCGGGCCCGGTCTACGAGCAGTACTTC
d_gene: -
v_gene: TRBV21-1
abundance: -
j_gene: TRBJ2-7

CDR3aa: CASSGGLKGLRNTEAFF
CDR3nt: TGTGCCAGCAGTGGGGGCCTGAAGGGACTCCGGAACACTGAAGCTTTCTTT
d_gene: -
v_gene: TRBV6-1
abundance: -
j_gene: TRBJ1-1

CDR3aa: CASSVAGGTGRSTEAFF
CDR3nt: TGTGCCAGCAGCGTAGCCGGGGGTACGGGAAGAAGCACTGAAGCTTTCTTT
d_gene: -
v_gene: TRBV9
abundance: few
j_gene: TRBJ1-1

CDR3aa: CASGWDRGNSPLHF
CDR3nt: TGTGCCAGCGGATGGGACAGGGGCAATTCACCCCTCCACTTT
d_gene: TRBD1
v_gene: TRBV11-3
abundance: once
j_gene: TRBJ1-6

CDR3aa: CAISGSLNTEAFF
CDR3nt: TGTGCCATCAGTGGTTCCTTGAACACTGAAGCTTTCTTT
d_gene: -
v_gene: TRBV10-3
abundance: -
j_gene: TRBJ1-1

CDR3aa: CASSQDRGYEQYF
CDR3nt: TGTGCCAGCAGTCAGGACAGGGGGTACGAGCAGTACTTC
d_gene: TRBD1
v_gene: TRBV6-5
abundance: -
j_gene: TRBJ2-7

CDR3aa: CASSYAGAVFF
CDR3nt: TGTGCCAGCAGTTACGCGGGGGCCGTGTTCTTC
d_gene: -
v_gene: TRBV6-5
abundance: -
j_gene: TRBJ2-1

CDR3aa: CASSFIGQGVEKLFF
CDR3nt: TGTGCCAGCAGCTTCATTGGACAGGGGGTAGAAAAACTGTTTTTT
d_gene: TRBD1
v_gene: TRBV5-8
abundance: -
j_gene: TRBJ1-4

CDR3aa: CASSWESTGGYTF
CDR3nt: TGTGCCAGCAGCTGGGAGTCTACGGGGGGCTACACCTTC
d_gene: -
v_gene: TRBV5-6
abundance: once
j_gene: TRBJ1-2

CDR3aa: CASSQGGTGSHEQYF
CDR3nt: TGCGCCAGCAGCCAAGGGGGGACAGGGTCCCACGAGCAGTACTTC
d_gene: TRBD1
v_gene: TRBV4-1
abundance: -
j_gene: TRBJ2-7

CDR3aa: CASSLEGEQSPLHF
CDR3nt: TGCGCCAGCAGCTTGGAAGGAGAACAATCACCCCTCCACTTT
d_gene: -
v_gene: TRBV5-1
abundance: -
j_gene: TRBJ1-6

CDR3aa: CASSLEKGGQTQYF
CDR3nt: TGTGCCAGCAGCTTAGAGAAGGGCGGGCAGACCCAGTACTTC
d_gene: -
v_gene: TRBV7-2
abundance: -
j_gene: TRBJ2-5

CDR3aa: CATQASMGTQYF
CDR3nt: TGTGCCACTCAGGCCTCAATGGGGACCCAGTACTTC
d_gene: -
v_gene: TRBV25-1
abundance: once
j_gene: TRBJ2-5

CDR3aa: CASSHPAGEPGELFF
CDR3nt: TGTGCCAGCAGCCATCCAGCGGGAGAGCCCGGGGAGCTGTTTTTT
d_gene: TRBD2
v_gene: TRBV3-1/TRBV3-2
abundance: -
j_gene: TRBJ2-2

CDR3aa: CASSQGYRGTLNYGYTF
CDR3nt: TGTGCCAGCAGCCAAGGTTACAGGGGAACCCTTAACTATGGCTACACCTTC
d_gene: TRBD1
v_gene: TRBV14
abundance: -
j_gene: TRBJ1-2

CDR3aa: CASSPGLAGHLTDTQYF
CDR3nt: TGTGCCAGTAGTCCGGGACTAGCGGGGCATTTGACAGATACGCAGTATTTT
d_gene: TRBD2
v_gene: TRBV19
abundance: -
j_gene: TRBJ2-3

CDR3aa: CASSPPDRRRDGQETQYF
CDR3nt: TGTGCCAGCAGCCCACCGGACAGGCGGCGCGACGGCCAAGAGACCCAGTACTTC
d_gene: TRBD1
v_gene: TRBV7-9
abundance: -
j_gene: TRBJ2-5

CDR3aa: CATSDPDRDTQYF
CDR3nt: TGTGCCACCAGTGACCCTGATAGAGATACGCAGTATTTT
d_gene: -
v_gene: TRBV24-1
abundance: -
j_gene: TRBJ2-3

CDR3aa: CASSLHRALNTEAFF
CDR3nt: TGTGCCAGCAGCCTCCACAGGGCCCTGAACACTGAAGCTTTCTTT
d_gene: -
v_gene: TRBV7-8
abundance: -
j_gene: TRBJ1-1

CDR3aa: CASSQNGTRTITGELFF
CDR3nt: TGTGCCAGCAGCCAAAACGGGACAAGGACAATCACCGGGGAGCTGTTTTTT
d_gene: -
v_gene: TRBV3-1/TRBV3-2
abundance: -
j_gene: TRBJ2-2

CDR3aa: CASSEYLGALYGYTF
CDR3nt: TGTGCCAGCAGTGAATATTTGGGGGCCCTCTATGGCTACACCTTC
d_gene: -
v_gene: TRBV6-1
abundance: -
j_gene: TRBJ1-2

CDR3aa: CASSPTGTLSYNEQFF
CDR3nt: TGTGCCAGCAGTCCCACAGGGACCCTCTCCTACAATGAGCAGTTCTTC
d_gene: -
v_gene: TRBV28
abundance: few
j_gene: TRBJ2-1

CDR3aa: CASSRTSGNGETQYF
CDR3nt: TGTGCCAGCTCAAGGACTAGCGGGAATGGTGAGACCCAGTACTTC
d_gene: TRBD2
v_gene: TRBV18
abundance: -
j_gene: TRBJ2-5

CDR3aa: CASSPIAREANEKLFF
CDR3nt: TGTGCCAGCTCACCAATAGCCAGGGAGGCCAATGAAAAACTGTTTTTT
d_gene: -
v_gene: TRBV18
abundance: -
j_gene: TRBJ1-4

CDR3aa: CASSLGIGGEGRTDTQYF
CDR3nt: TGTGCCAGCAGCTTAGGTATCGGGGGAGAGGGGCGGACAGATACGCAGTATTTT
d_gene: -
v_gene: TRBV28
abundance: -
j_gene: TRBJ2-3

CDR3aa: CASSSLVGYVQPQHF
CDR3nt: TGTGCCAGCAGCTCACTAGTAGGGTATGTTCAGCCCCAGCATTTT
d_gene: -
v_gene: TRBV7-2
abundance: -
j_gene: TRBJ1-5

CDR3aa: CSASRRETQYF
CDR3nt: TGCAGTGCTAGTAGGAGGGAGACCCAGTACTTC
d_gene: -
v_gene: TRBV20-1
abundance: -
j_gene: TRBJ2-5

CDR3aa: CASGKREGPTDTQYF
CDR3nt: TGCGCCAGCGGAAAGCGGGAGGGCCCGACAGATACGCAGTATTTT
d_gene: TRBD2
v_gene: TRBV10-1
abundance: -
j_gene: TRBJ2-3

CDR3aa: CATSRAMGLAGKETQYF
CDR3nt: TGTGCCACCAGCAGAGCTATGGGACTAGCGGGGAAAGAGACCCAGTACTTC
d_gene: TRBD2
v_gene: TRBV15
abundance: -
j_gene: TRBJ2-5

CDR3aa: CATSESGGNNEQFF
CDR3nt: TGTGCCACCTCCGAGTCCGGGGGGAACAATGAGCAGTTCTTC
d_gene: TRBD2
v_gene: TRBV24-1
abundance: -
j_gene: TRBJ2-1

CDR3aa: CASTASFSGNTIYF
CDR3nt: TGTGCCTCGACAGCCTCCTTCTCTGGAAACACCATATATTTT
d_gene: -
v_gene: TRBV30
abundance: -
j_gene: TRBJ1-3

CDR3aa: CASSLAQGVGGTF
CDR3nt: TGTGCCAGCAGCTTAGCTCAGGGGGTCGGCGGCACCTTC
d_gene: TRBD1
v_gene: TRBV7-2
abundance: -
j_gene: TRBJ1-2

CDR3aa: CASSLGQASSYTF
CDR3nt: TGTGCCAGCAGCCTTGGACAGGCGAGTAGCTACACCTTC
d_gene: TRBD1
v_gene: TRBV6-6
abundance: -
j_gene: TRBJ1-2

CDR3aa: CASSSQGNQPQHF
CDR3nt: TGTGCCAGCAGTTCACAGGGAAATCAGCCCCAGCATTTT
d_gene: -
v_gene: TRBV6-5
abundance: -
j_gene: TRBJ1-5

CDR3aa: CASSARQGAYEQYF
CDR3nt: TGTGCCAGCAGTGCACGACAGGGGGCCTACGAGCAGTACTTC
d_gene: TRBD1
v_gene: TRBV28
abundance: -
j_gene: TRBJ2-7

CDR3aa: CASMSDQETQYF
CDR3nt: TGTGCCAGTATGAGCGACCAAGAGACCCAGTACTTC
d_gene: -
v_gene: TRBV28
abundance: -
j_gene: TRBJ2-5

CDR3aa: CASSAELAGANEQFF
CDR3nt: TGTGCCAGCAGCGCTGAATTAGCGGGGGCCAATGAGCAGTTCTTC
d_gene: TRBD2
v_gene: TRBV7-3
abundance: -
j_gene: TRBJ2-1